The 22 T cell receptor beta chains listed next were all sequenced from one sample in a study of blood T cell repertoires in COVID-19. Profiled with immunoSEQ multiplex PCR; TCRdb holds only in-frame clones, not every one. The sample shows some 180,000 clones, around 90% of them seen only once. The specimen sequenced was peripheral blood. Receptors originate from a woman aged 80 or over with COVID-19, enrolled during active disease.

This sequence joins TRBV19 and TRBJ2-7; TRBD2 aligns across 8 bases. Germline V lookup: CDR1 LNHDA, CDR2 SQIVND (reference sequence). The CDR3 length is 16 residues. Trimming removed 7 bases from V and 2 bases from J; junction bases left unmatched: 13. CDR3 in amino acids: CASKINAGGSTYEQYF. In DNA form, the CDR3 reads TGTGCCAGTAAGATCAATGCGGGAGGTTCCACCTACGAGCAGTACTTC. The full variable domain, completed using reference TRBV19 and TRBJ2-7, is DGGITQSPKYLFRKEGQNVTLSCEQNLNHDAMYWYRQDPGQGLRLIYYSQIVNDFQKGDIAEGYSVSREKKESFPLTVTSAQKNPTAFYLCASKINAGGSTYEQYFGPGTRLTVT.

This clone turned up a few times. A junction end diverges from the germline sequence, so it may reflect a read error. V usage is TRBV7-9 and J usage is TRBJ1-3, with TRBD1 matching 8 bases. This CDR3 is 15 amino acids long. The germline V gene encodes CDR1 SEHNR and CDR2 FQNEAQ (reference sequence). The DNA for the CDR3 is TGTGCCAGCAACTTAGGACAGGGCCCTGGAAACACCATATATTTT. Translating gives CASNLGQGPGNTIYF.

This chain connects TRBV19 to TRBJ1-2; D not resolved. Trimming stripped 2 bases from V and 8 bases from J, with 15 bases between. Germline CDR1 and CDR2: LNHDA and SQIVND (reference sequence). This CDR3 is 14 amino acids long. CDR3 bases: TGTGCCAGTAGTATAAAGGGATCCTCGGGGGGCTACACCTTC. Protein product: CASSIKGSSGGYTF.

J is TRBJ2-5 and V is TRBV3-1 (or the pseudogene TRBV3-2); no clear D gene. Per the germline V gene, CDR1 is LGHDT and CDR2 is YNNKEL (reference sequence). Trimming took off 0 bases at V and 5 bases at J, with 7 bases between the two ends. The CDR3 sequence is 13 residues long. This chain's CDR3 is CASSQEIRETQYF. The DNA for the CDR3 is TGTGCCAGCAGCCAAGAGATCCGGGAGACCCAGTACTTC.

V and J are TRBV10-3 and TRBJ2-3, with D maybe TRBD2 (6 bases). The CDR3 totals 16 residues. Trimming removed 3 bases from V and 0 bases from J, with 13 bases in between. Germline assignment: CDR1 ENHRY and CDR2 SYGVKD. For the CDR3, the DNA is TGTGCCATCAGTGACGGTAGCGGTTCTAGCACAGATACGCAGTATTTT. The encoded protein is CAISDGSGSSTDTQYF.

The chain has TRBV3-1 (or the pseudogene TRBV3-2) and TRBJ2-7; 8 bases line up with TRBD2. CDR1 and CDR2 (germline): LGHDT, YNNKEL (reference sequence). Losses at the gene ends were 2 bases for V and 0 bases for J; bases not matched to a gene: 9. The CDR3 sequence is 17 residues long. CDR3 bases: TGTGCCAGCAGCCAAACCACCAGCGGGACTAGCTCCTACGAGCAGTACTTC. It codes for CASSQTTSGTSSYEQYF.

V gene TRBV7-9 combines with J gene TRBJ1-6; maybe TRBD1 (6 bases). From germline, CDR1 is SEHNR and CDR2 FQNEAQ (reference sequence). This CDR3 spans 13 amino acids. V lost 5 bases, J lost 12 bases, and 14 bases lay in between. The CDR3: CASSPDRWLPLHF. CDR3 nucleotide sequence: TGTGCCAGCAGCCCAGACAGGTGGTTACCCCTCCACTTT.

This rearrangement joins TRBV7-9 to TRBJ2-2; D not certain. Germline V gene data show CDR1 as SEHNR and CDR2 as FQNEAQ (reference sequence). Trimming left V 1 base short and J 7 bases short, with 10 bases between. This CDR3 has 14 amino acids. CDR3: CASSLGGPIGELFF. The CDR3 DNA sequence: TGTGCCAGCAGCTTAGGTGGGCCTATCGGGGAGCTGTTTTTT.

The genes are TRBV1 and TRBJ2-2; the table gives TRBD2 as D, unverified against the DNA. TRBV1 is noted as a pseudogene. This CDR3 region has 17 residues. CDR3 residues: CTSSQAVRLARGGELFF. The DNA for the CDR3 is TGCACCAGCAGCCAAGCTGTACGACTAGCCCGGGGCGGGGAGCTGTTTTTT.

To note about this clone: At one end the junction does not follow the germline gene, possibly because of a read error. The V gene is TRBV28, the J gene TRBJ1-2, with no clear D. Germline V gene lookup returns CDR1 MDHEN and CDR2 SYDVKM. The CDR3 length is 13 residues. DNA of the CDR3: TGTGCCAGTTTCGCAGCGACTAACTATGGCTATACCTTC. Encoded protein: CASFAATNYGYTF.

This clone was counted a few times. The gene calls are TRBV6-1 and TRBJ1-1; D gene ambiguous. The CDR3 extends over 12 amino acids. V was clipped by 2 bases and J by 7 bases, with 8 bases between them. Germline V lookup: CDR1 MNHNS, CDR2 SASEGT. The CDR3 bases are TGTGCCAGCAGTGAACGTCCACTTGAAGCTTTCTTT. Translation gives CASSERPLEAFF.

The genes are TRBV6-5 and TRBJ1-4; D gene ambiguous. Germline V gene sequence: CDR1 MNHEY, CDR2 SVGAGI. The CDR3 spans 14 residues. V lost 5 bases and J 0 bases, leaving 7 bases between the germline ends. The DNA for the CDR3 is TGTGCCAGCAGTATCACAGCAACTAATGAAAAACTGTTTTTT. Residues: CASSITATNEKLFF.

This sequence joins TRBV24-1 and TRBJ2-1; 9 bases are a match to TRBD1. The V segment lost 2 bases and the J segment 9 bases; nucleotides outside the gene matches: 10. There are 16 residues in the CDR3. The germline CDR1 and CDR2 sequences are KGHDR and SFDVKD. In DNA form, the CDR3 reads TGTGCCACCAGTGATTCCCCTTTTACAGGGGGCGGTGAGCAGTTCTTC. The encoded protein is CATSDSPFTGGGEQFF.

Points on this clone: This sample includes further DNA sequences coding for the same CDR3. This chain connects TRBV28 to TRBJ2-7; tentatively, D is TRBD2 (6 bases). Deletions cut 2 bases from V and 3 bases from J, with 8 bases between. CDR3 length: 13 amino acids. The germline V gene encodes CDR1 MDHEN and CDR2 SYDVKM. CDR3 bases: TGTGCCAGCAGTTTACCGGGACTCTACGAGCAGTACTTC. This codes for CASSLPGLYEQYF.

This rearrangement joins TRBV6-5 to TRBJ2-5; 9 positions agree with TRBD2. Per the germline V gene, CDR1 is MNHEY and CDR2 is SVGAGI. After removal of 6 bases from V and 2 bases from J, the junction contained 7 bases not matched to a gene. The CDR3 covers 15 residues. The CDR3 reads CASRQTSGGQETQYF. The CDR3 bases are TGTGCCAGCAGACAAACAAGCGGGGGGCAAGAGACCCAGTACTTC.

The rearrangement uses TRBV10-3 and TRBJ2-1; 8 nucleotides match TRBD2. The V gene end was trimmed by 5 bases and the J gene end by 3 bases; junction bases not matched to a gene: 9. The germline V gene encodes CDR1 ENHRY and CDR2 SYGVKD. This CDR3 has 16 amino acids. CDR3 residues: CAISSKAGDLYNEQFF. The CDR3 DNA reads TGTGCCATCAGTTCAAAAGCGGGAGACCTCTACAATGAGCAGTTCTTC.

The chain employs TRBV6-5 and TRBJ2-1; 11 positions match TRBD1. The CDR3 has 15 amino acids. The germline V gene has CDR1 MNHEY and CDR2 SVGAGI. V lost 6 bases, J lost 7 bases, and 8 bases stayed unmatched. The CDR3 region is CASSQDRGLVNEQFF. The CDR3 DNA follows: TGTGCCAGCAGCCAGGACAGGGGGCTCGTTAATGAGCAGTTCTTC.

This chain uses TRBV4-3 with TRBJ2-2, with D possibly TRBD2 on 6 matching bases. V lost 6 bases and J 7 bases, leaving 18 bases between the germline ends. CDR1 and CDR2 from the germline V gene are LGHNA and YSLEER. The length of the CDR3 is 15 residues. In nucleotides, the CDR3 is TGCGCCAGCAGTTTCACGGGAGTTAGGGGCGGGGAGCTGTTTTTT. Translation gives CASSFTGVRGGELFF.

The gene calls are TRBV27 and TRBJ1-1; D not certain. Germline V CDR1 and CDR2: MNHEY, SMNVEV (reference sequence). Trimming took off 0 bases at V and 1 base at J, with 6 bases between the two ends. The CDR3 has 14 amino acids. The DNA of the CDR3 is TGTGCCAGCAGTTTATCTCGCAGGAACACTGAAGCTTTCTTT. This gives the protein CASSLSRRNTEAFF.

The CDR3 nucleotides read TGTGCCAGCAGTGAAGGCCAGGGAGGGAGACACGAGCAGTACTTC. Residues: CASSEGQGGRHEQYF. The chain carries TRBV2 and TRBJ2-7; TRBD2 matches at 7 bases. Germline V gives CDR1 SNHLY, CDR2 FYNNEI. The CDR3 consists of 15 residues. V shed 1 base, J shed 5 bases, and the junction held 8 bases outside the gene matches.

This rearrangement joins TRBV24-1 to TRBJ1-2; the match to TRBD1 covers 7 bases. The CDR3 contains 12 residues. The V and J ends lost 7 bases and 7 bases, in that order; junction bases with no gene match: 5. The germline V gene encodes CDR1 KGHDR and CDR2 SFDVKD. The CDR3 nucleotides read TGTGCCACCAGCAAGGGGGCGGGTGGCTACACCTTC. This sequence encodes CATSKGAGGYTF.

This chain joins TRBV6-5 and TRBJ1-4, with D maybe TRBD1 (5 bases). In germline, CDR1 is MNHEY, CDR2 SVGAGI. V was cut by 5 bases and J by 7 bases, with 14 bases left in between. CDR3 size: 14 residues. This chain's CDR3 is CASSTRVVGEKLFF. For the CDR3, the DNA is TGTGCCAGCAGTACCAGGGTGGTTGGTGAAAAACTGTTTTTT.